This TCR beta chain originates from a study of blood T cell repertoires in COVID-19. Study overall: PBMCs, B-cell-depleted T cells, or T cells were the source of the cDNA or gDNA that made up the material.

In the original analysis: Cell counts per sample came from amplifying reference gene primers. Libraries were prepared by immunoSEQ multiplex PCR; TCRdb keeps only in-frame clonotypes and omits some of them. That table gives V, J and clone size, and the DNA gave D and trimming. Of 20,000 to 25,000 clones listed, 83% are singletons. V was pared by 4 bases and J by 9 bases, with 17 bases of the junction left unmatched. The length of the CDR3 is 17 residues. Germline loops: CDR1 SGHNT, CDR2 YENEEA. This clone was recorded once. The receptor was derived from a man aged 65 to 79 with acute or convalescent COVID-19. The chain is built from TRBV11-3 and TRBJ2-1, with 8 bases lining up with TRBD2. The sequencing input was peripheral blood. In DNA, the CDR3 is TGTGCCAGCAGCTCCTCGGGTGGCAGCGGGAGTTGGGGTGAGCAGTTCTTC. This translates into CASSSSGGSGSWGEQFF. The complete variable domain, with remaining parts taken from reference TRBV11-3 and TRBJ2-1, reads EAGVVQSPRYKIIEKKQPVAFWCNPISGHNTLYWYLQNLGQGPELLIRYENEEAVDDSQLPKDRFSAERLKGVDSTLKIQPAELGDSAVYLCASSSSGGSGSWGEQFFGPGTRLTVL.